These 16 T cell receptor beta chains came from one sample sequenced in a study of blood T cell repertoires in COVID-19. This table comes from immunoSEQ multiplex PCR, and its TCRdb copy is limited to in-frame clones, with some not included. The sample lists about 130,000 clones, around 85% occurring once. The sequencing input was peripheral blood. The receptors stem from a woman older than 75 with COVID-19, enrolled during active disease.

The chain has TRBV28 and TRBJ1-5, with TRBD1 identical over 8 bases. Trimming removed 2 bases from V and 7 bases from J; junction bases left unmatched: 10. The CDR3 spans 16 residues. Germline CDR1 and CDR2: MDHEN and SYDVKM. Written as DNA, the CDR3 is TGTGCCAGCAGTTTAAGTGGACAGGGCCCCCGGCAGCCCCAGCATTTT. Amino acid sequence: CASSLSGQGPRQPQHF.

The chain is built from TRBV2 and TRBJ2-2, with D perhaps matching TRBD2 (6 bases). Germline CDR1 is SNHLY and CDR2 is FYNNEI. V dropped 5 bases and J dropped 4 bases, with 8 bases sitting between them. This CDR3 spans 13 amino acids. CDR3 DNA sequence: TGTGCCAGCAGTCGGGACTTCACCGGGGAGCTGTTTTTT. It is translated as CASSRDFTGELFF.

The chain is built from TRBV10-3 and TRBJ2-1; 10 nucleotides agree with TRBD2. After removal of 5 bases from V and 10 bases from J, the junction contained 8 bases not matched to a gene. CDR1 is ENHRY and CDR2 is SYGVKD in the germline V gene. The CDR3 covers 14 residues. The CDR3 region is CAISRSGRAEEQFF. CDR3 nucleotides: TGTGCCATCAGTCGGAGCGGGAGGGCCGAAGAGCAGTTCTTC.

The chain combines TRBV7-9 with TRBJ2-1, with no clear D. V shed 5 bases and J shed 5 bases, with 10 bases lying between them. Germline values: CDR1 SEHNR, CDR2 FQNEAQ (reference sequence). There are 13 residues in the CDR3. The CDR3 region has the DNA TGTGCCAGCAGCCAAACTGGAGACAATGAGCAGTTCTTC. It yields the protein CASSQTGDNEQFF.

The count of this clone is one. The chain couples TRBV9 to TRBJ2-7; possible D gene TRBD2, 7 bases. Per the germline V gene, CDR1 is SGDLS and CDR2 is YYNGEE. This CDR3 is built from 15 residues. The ends were cut back, 4 bases at V and 4 bases at J, with 18 bases in the middle. The CDR3 DNA reads TGTGCCAGCAGCCCCCAGGGGCTAGCGGATTACGAGCAGTACTTC. Translating it yields CASSPQGLADYEQYF.

The rearrangement uses TRBV12-5 and TRBJ2-1, with D possibly matching TRBD1 (6 bases). The CDR3 has 12 residues. Trimming took 1 base from V and 12 from J, leaving 10 bases between them. Germline CDR1 reads LGHNT; CDR2 reads FRNRAP. Written as DNA, the CDR3 is TGTGCTAGTGGTTTGGACCAGACAGGGCAGTTCTTC. This sequence encodes CASGLDQTGQFF.

The V gene is TRBV27, the J gene TRBJ2-1; tentative D call: TRBD2 (5 bases). CDR1 is MNHEY and CDR2 is SMNVEV in the germline V gene (reference sequence). The CDR3 length is 14 residues. V lost 6 bases and J lost 3, with 12 bases in between. The CDR3 reads CASRIRGLYNEQFF. CDR3 in DNA: TGTGCCAGCAGAATCAGAGGGCTCTACAATGAGCAGTTCTTC.

The chain employs TRBV19 and TRBJ1-5; the match to TRBD1 covers 7 bases. V trimming: 5 bases; J trimming: 3 bases; junction bases outside the gene matches: 7. There are 15 residues in the CDR3. Germline V lookup: CDR1 LNHDA, CDR2 SQIVND (reference sequence). CDR3 region: CASSRSGTDNQPQHF. The CDR3 region has the DNA TGTGCCAGTAGTCGATCCGGGACAGACAATCAGCCCCAGCATTTT.

This chain uses TRBV28 with TRBJ2-7, with TRBD2 identical over 9 bases. Germline lookup yields CDR1 MDHEN and CDR2 SYDVKM. V shed 10 bases, J shed 2 bases, and the junction held 6 bases outside the gene matches. The CDR3 has 13 residues. The CDR3 DNA sequence: TGTGCCACCTATAGCGGGAGCGCCTACGAGCAGTACTTC. This gives the protein CATYSGSAYEQYF.

The chain employs TRBV7-3 and TRBJ2-7, with 7 bases matching TRBD1. The CDR3 sequence is 14 residues long. Unmatched junction bases numbered 3, after V lost 2 bases and J lost 2 bases. The germline CDR1 and CDR2 sequences are SGHTA and FQGTGA. The CDR3 loop reads CASSLVGTAYEQYF. The DNA of the CDR3 is TGTGCCAGCAGCTTAGTCGGGACAGCCTACGAGCAGTACTTC.

The chain recombines TRBV6-5 with TRBJ2-6, with D unclear. Germline V gene data show CDR1 as MNHEY and CDR2 as SVGAGI. V lost 10 bases, J lost 0 bases, and 7 bases lay in between. CDR3 length: 13 amino acids. DNA for the CDR3: TGTGCCACCCAGTTCTCTGGGGCCAACGTCCTGACTTTC. It translates to CATQFSGANVLTF.

This clone was found a few times. Mismatch with germline at one junction end may stem from a read error. The chain couples TRBV6-5 to TRBJ2-1; D gene ambiguous. The CDR3 is 10 amino acids. CDR1 is MNHEY, CDR2 SVGAGI, per germline. The DNA for the CDR3 is TGTGCCAGCGGAAACAGTGAGAAGTTCTTC. It specifies CASGNSEKFF.

This chain joins TRBV25-1 and TRBJ1-4; D perhaps matches TRBD1 (5 bases). This CDR3 has 15 amino acids. The V end was cut by 1 base, the J end by 7 bases, with 13 bases between. The germline CDR1 and CDR2 sequences are MGHDK and SYGVNS. The chain's CDR3 is CASSEFGGGTEKLFF. In nucleotides, the CDR3 is TGTGCCAGCAGTGAATTTGGGGGGGGGACTGAAAAACTGTTTTTT.

The chain combines TRBV19 with TRBJ2-1; TRBD2 is a possible D gene (6 bases). The CDR3 extends over 15 amino acids. V was pared by 3 bases and J by 3 bases, with 12 bases between. Germline V gene lookup returns CDR1 LNHDA and CDR2 SQIVND (reference sequence). CDR3 DNA: TGTGCCAGTAGTATCGCTAGCGAGTTCTACAATGAGCAGTTCTTC. It specifies CASSIASEFYNEQFF. The complete variable domain, with remaining parts taken from reference TRBV19 and TRBJ2-1, reads DGGITQSPKYLFRKEGQNVTLSCEQNLNHDAMYWYRQDPGQGLRLIYYSQIVNDFQKGDIAEGYSVSREKKESFPLTVTSAQKNPTAFYLCASSIASEFYNEQFFGPGTRLTVL.

The rearrangement uses TRBV5-4 and TRBJ2-3, with D possibly being TRBD2 (5 bases). V was cut by 3 bases and J by 6 bases, with 8 bases left in between. From germline, CDR1 is SGHNT and CDR2 YYREEE (reference sequence). The CDR3 runs 12 residues. The CDR3 nucleotides read TGTGCCAGCAGCTCTCCGGGGGATACGCAGTATTTT. This sequence encodes CASSSPGDTQYF.

The gene calls are TRBV5-1 and TRBJ1-1; 8 nucleotides agree with TRBD1. The V segment lost 4 bases and the J segment 11 bases; nucleotides outside the gene matches: 16. Germline loops: CDR1 SGHRS, CDR2 YFSETQ. This CDR3 region has 15 residues. CDR3 protein: CASSVVADRGDKAFF. The DNA of the CDR3 is TGCGCCAGCAGCGTTGTGGCCGACAGGGGAGACAAGGCTTTCTTT.